This paragraph covers one T cell receptor (beta chain) sequence. This sample is drawn from a study of blood T cell repertoires in COVID-19. Study overall: Sample material is recorded as cDNA or gDNA derived from T cells, B-cell-depleted T cells, or PBMCs.

Original handling: Amplified reference gene primers provided the basis for estimating nucleated cell counts. Data came from immunoSEQ multiplex PCR; TCRdb stores just in-frame clones and leaves some out. The V and J calls and clone size were taken over from that table, and D and trimming were inferred from the DNA. The table lists hundreds of thousands of clones, approximately 86% of them singletons. The sequence came from a woman in her 70s with COVID-19, enrolled during active disease. The sequenced sample consisted of peripheral blood.

The CDR3 nucleotides read TGTGCTAGTGCCCCCCGAGGGGAGACCCAGTACTTC. Translated, it gives CASAPRGETQYF. The rearrangement uses TRBV12-5 and TRBJ2-5; possible D gene TRBD2, 5 bases. The ends were cut back, 7 bases at V and 5 bases at J, with 11 bases in the middle. The germline V gene encodes CDR1 LGHNT and CDR2 FRNRAP. CDR3 length: 12 amino acids.